This T cell receptor (beta chain) was observed in a study of PD-1 blockade in mismatch repair-deficient tumors. Study information: Patients had eleven to twelve mismatch repair-deficient cancer types and were previously treated and progressing.

Concerning this clone itself: Its cognate antigen is unknown.

Study-wide results and caveats: After pembrolizumab, tumor-resident clones rose rapidly, then generally contracted before radiologic responses.

All patients were mismatch repair deficient, assessed by either PCR or immunohistochemistry. TCRs were sequenced from a few patients responding to pembrolizumab. This table comes from immunoSEQ multiplex PCR, and its TCRdb copy is limited to in-frame clones, with some not included. The table includes 65,000 to 80,000 clones, approximately 78% detected once. With 10 bases clipped from V and 2 bases from J, the junction kept 8 bases outside the gene matches. The CDR3 totals 13 residues. The rearrangement joins TRBV23-1 to TRBJ2-7, with 7 positions matching TRBD1. TRBV23-1 is flagged as an ORF with uncertain function. The receptor was derived from an adult with mismatch repair-deficient cancer. Material: peripheral blood, obtained 2 weeks after starting pembrolizumab. DNA for the CDR3: TGCGCCACCCCCAGGGGGTCCACCTACGAGCAGTACTTC. Translated: CATPRGSTYEQYF.